These T cell receptor beta chains were read from a single sample in a study of T-cell memory formation after mild COVID-19. One entry per CDR3 protein, called by TCRdb with MiXCR from the 5' RACE reads. The sample lists about 55,000 distinct CDR3 sequences; 9.5% were seen once. The sequencing sample was made of PBMCs or a T cell subset sorted from them (not recorded which). The receptors were sampled from a man between 18 and 29 years old who had mild COVID-19 (a few samples of this study predate the infection). Cell type and time point are not known. Both conserved end residues are part of each CDR3. A D gene is named only where the DNA matches it firmly. Clone size appears in some rows only: once, few, many, or a class for an expanded clone.

TGTGCCAGCAGCTCCGGACAAGGCACAGATACGCAGTATTTT CASSSGQGTDTQYF TRBV7-6 NA many TRBJ2-3
TGCGCCAGCAGCCTATCCGGGACAGGGGCTTTCTTT CASSLSGTGAFF TRBV4-3 TRBD1 few TRBJ1-1
TGCGCCAGCAGCCAAGCCAGCGGGGGAACAGATACGCAGTATTTT CASSQASGGTDTQYF TRBV4-3 TRBD2 few TRBJ2-3
TGTGCCAGCAGCTCGGAACAGGGATGGCGGGGCTACACCTTC CASSSEQGWRGYTF TRBV5-5 NA few TRBJ1-2
TGTGCCAGCAGATTACGGGAGGGAGAGACCCAGTACTTC CASRLREGETQYF TRBV7-3 TRBD2 NA TRBJ2-5
TGCGCCAGCAGCCCAGGGGATAACTATGGCTACACCTTC CASSPGDNYGYTF TRBV5-1 NA few TRBJ1-2
TGTGCCAGCAGCTTCGGGACGAGCAAGGGACGGACCCAGTACTTC CASSFGTSKGRTQYF TRBV11-1 NA NA TRBJ2-5
TGTGCCAGCAGTCCTCGACAGGGATGGACTGAAGCTTTCTTT CASSPRQGWTEAFF TRBV12-3/TRBV12-4 TRBD1 few TRBJ1-1
TGTGCCAGCAGCTTAGACACCTCACTAGCAGATACGCAGTATTTT CASSLDTSLADTQYF TRBV7-7 NA few TRBJ2-3
TGTGCCAGCAGTACAGGGTCGGTTCAGCCCCAGCATTTT CASSTGSVQPQHF TRBV6-6 NA NA TRBJ1-5
TGTGCCAGCAGCTTAGGGTTCGTTCGGACCCAGTACTTC CASSLGFVRTQYF TRBV7-2 NA many TRBJ2-5
TGTGCCACCAGTGATAATAGCGGGGGCCGCTGGGGTGAGCAGTTCTTC CATSDNSGGRWGEQFF TRBV24-1 TRBD2 NA TRBJ2-1
TGTGCCAGCAGCTTCGGGAGAGCTCTACCCTATGGCTACACCTTC CASSFGRALPYGYTF TRBV11-1 NA NA TRBJ1-2
TGCGCCAGCAGATTGAGGGCGGGCACAGATACGCAGTATTTT CASRLRAGTDTQYF TRBV5-1 NA NA TRBJ2-3
TGTGCCACCAGCAGGGGACAGCTACTCACTGAAGCTTTCTTT CATSRGQLLTEAFF TRBV15 TRBD1 few TRBJ1-1
TGCGCCAGCAGTCTTAGCGGGGCCCAAGAGACCCAGTACTTC CASSLSGAQETQYF TRBV4-1 TRBD2 NA TRBJ2-5
TGTGCCAGCAGCCACAAACCAGGGAGGCGGGGGGGTTTGACAGATACGCAGTATTTT CASSHKPGRRGGLTDTQYF TRBV3-1 TRBD2 few TRBJ2-3
TGTGCCAGCAGTTACATGAACACTGAAGCTTTCTTT CASSYMNTEAFF TRBV6-2/TRBV6-3 NA few TRBJ1-1
TGTGCCAGCAGCCCTGGGACAGCATCGGTGGGCACCATATATTTT CASSPGTASVGTIYF TRBV7-2 TRBD1 few TRBJ1-3
TGTGCCAGCAGCCCGAGGGACAGGGCCTCTGGGGCCAACGTCCTGACTTTC CASSPRDRASGANVLTF TRBV3-1 TRBD1 few TRBJ2-6
TGCGCCAGCAGCTTGGCCTTAGGGACAATCACCGGGGAGCTGTTTTTT CASSLALGTITGELFF TRBV5-1 NA NA TRBJ2-2
TGTGCCAGCAGCTCCGGGACAGGTGGTAGTTCACCCCTCCACTTT CASSSGTGGSSPLHF TRBV7-3 TRBD1 few TRBJ1-6
TGCAGTGCTACCAGCTACAATGAGCAGTTCTTC CSATSYNEQFF TRBV20-1 NA NA TRBJ2-1
TGTGCCAGCAGCTTAGCGCGCAATCAGCCCCAGCATTTT CASSLARNQPQHF TRBV7-9 NA NA TRBJ1-5
TGTGCCACCAGTGATCCGGACAGGCCGAACACTGAAGCTTTCTTT CATSDPDRPNTEAFF TRBV24-1 TRBD1 few TRBJ1-1
TGTGCCAGCAGTATGCCGGGGGGACAAGCCACAGATACGCAGTATTTT CASSMPGGQATDTQYF TRBV28 NA NA TRBJ2-3
TGTGCCAGCAGTTTATCGGCGTCGTACACAGATACGCAGTATTTT CASSLSASYTDTQYF TRBV27 NA NA TRBJ2-3
TGTGCCACCAGGACAGGGCAAGGAGCCGGGGAGCTGTTTTTT CATRTGQGAGELFF TRBV27 TRBD1 NA TRBJ2-2
TGCAGTATTAGAAGGGGCGGGGAGCTGTTTTTT CSIRRGGELFF TRBV20-1 NA NA TRBJ2-2
TGCAGTGCAACTACAGGGATCGGTCAGCCCCAGCATTTT CSATTGIGQPQHF TRBV20-1 NA few TRBJ1-5
TGTGCCAGCAGTTACTCAGGGGCCACTGAAGCTTTCTTT CASSYSGATEAFF TRBV6-5 NA few TRBJ1-1
TGTGCCAGAAGCGTAGGGCTGGGGTCGGACACCGGGGAGCTGTTTTTT CARSVGLGSDTGELFF TRBV9 NA NA TRBJ2-2
TGCAGCGCCGCGGATGGTCAGGGGGATGGCAATCAGCCCCAGCATTTT CSAADGQGDGNQPQHF TRBV29-1 TRBD1 NA TRBJ1-5
TGTGCCAGCATGAGACAGGGGGCCTCTGGGGCCAACGTCCTGACTTTC CASMRQGASGANVLTF TRBV28 TRBD1 few TRBJ2-6
TGTGCCAGCAGCCCAAGGGCAGCGTGGAAGGGCCAAGAGACCCAGTACTTC CASSPRAAWKGQETQYF TRBV7-2 NA NA TRBJ2-5
TGCAGTGCTGGTGGACAGTACGAGCAGTACTTC CSAGGQYEQYF TRBV20-1 NA many TRBJ2-7
TGCGCCAGCAGTGGAGGGATCGACTATGGCTACACCTTC CASSGGIDYGYTF TRBV10-2 NA few TRBJ1-2
TGTGCCAGCAGCTTGGATGGCCTCGGGGAGCTGTTTTTT CASSLDGLGELFF TRBV5-5 NA many TRBJ2-2
TGCAGTGCTAGAGACGTGAGCACAGATACGCAGTATTTT CSARDVSTDTQYF TRBV20-1 NA few TRBJ2-3
TGTGCCAGCAGCCAAGTACAGGGATGGGCGGATGGCTACACCTTC CASSQVQGWADGYTF TRBV5-6 NA NA TRBJ1-2
TGTGCCAGCAGATGGACGGCAGATCAGCCCCAGCATTTT CASRWTADQPQHF TRBV6-2/TRBV6-3 NA few TRBJ1-5
TGCAGTGCTAGAGATACTGGGACGGTTACGGGATGGGGTACGCAGTATTTT CSARDTGTVTGWGTQYF TRBV20-1 NA NA TRBJ2-3
TGCGCCAGCAGCGAAATGGGCGGGTCAGCCTACAATGAGCAGTTCTTC CASSEMGGSAYNEQFF TRBV5-1 NA NA TRBJ2-1
TGTGCCAGCAGCCCCTTAGGATCGGTGAACTATGGCTACACCTTC CASSPLGSVNYGYTF TRBV7-9 NA NA TRBJ1-2
TGTGCCAGCAGACGCGACAGGGTCGGCCAAGAGACCCAGTACTTC CASRRDRVGQETQYF TRBV6-6 TRBD1 NA TRBJ2-5
TGTGCCAGCAGCCAAGAGTGGGCCGGAAACTCCTACGAGCAGTACTTC CASSQEWAGNSYEQYF TRBV4-2 NA NA TRBJ2-7
TGCGCCAGCGGGGGGTCAGGGGACGGTGTATACATTCAGTACTTC CASGGSGDGVYIQYF TRBV5-1 NA many TRBJ2-4
TGTGCCAGCAGCCCCACAAGGAATTCACCCCTCCACTTT CASSPTRNSPLHF TRBV7-9 NA many TRBJ1-6
TGCGCCAGCAGTGAGCCATACTCCGGGACAGGGATTGAAGCTTTCTTT CASSEPYSGTGIEAFF TRBV10-2 TRBD1 NA TRBJ1-1
TGTGCCAGCAGCTTAGCGAAGGGGCTGGACCAAGAGACCCAGTACTTC CASSLAKGLDQETQYF TRBV7-2 NA few TRBJ2-5
TGTGCCAGCAGCTTAGGACGGAACAATGAGCAGTTCTTC CASSLGRNNEQFF TRBV11-2 NA few TRBJ2-1
TGTGCCAGCAGTGAGAGCAGGTCCACAGATACGCAGTATTTT CASSESRSTDTQYF TRBV12-3/TRBV12-4 NA NA TRBJ2-3
TGCAGTGCTAGCAGGGGGGTCGATCAGCCCCAGCATTTT CSASRGVDQPQHF TRBV20-1 TRBD1 NA TRBJ1-5
TGTGCCAGCAGCCAAGACTACGAGCAGTACTTC CASSQDYEQYF TRBV14 NA few TRBJ2-7
TGTGCCAGCAGCTTCGGCCTTGGAGAGGGTGAAAAACTGTTTTTT CASSFGLGEGEKLFF TRBV7-9 NA NA TRBJ1-4
TGCAGCGTTGCCCGAGAGACCCAGTACTTC CSVARETQYF TRBV29-1 NA few TRBJ2-5
TGTGCCAGCTTAGGGCGGGGGGGCGCCCAAGATACGCAGTATTTT CASLGRGGAQDTQYF TRBV6-5 TRBD2 few TRBJ2-3